This entry features one T cell receptor beta chain sequence. Its target is not known. This specimen comes from a study of T cells in localized non-small cell lung cancer. Study conclusions and caveats: There was an association of higher blood T cell density with longer overall survival. Peak T cell clonality was found in uninvolved adjacent lung, exceeding tumor.

This CDR3 has 13 residues. Trimming took off 3 bases at V and 5 bases at J, with 11 bases between the two ends. The germline CDR1 and CDR2 sequences are KGHSH and LQKENI. Sequenced by immunoSEQ multiplex PCR; TCRdb stores in-frame clones only, minus some. The data show about 10,000 clones, 90% seen once. The clonotype comes from a male donor at least 60 years old with stage III squamous cell lung carcinoma. This specimen consisted of peripheral blood, obtained before any cancer treatment. The chain has TRBV18 and TRBJ2-7, with D perhaps TRBD1 (6 bases). Here the CDR3 DNA reads TGTGCCAGCTCACCTGGCAGGGACAACGAGCAGTACTTC. It encodes CASSPGRDNEQYF.